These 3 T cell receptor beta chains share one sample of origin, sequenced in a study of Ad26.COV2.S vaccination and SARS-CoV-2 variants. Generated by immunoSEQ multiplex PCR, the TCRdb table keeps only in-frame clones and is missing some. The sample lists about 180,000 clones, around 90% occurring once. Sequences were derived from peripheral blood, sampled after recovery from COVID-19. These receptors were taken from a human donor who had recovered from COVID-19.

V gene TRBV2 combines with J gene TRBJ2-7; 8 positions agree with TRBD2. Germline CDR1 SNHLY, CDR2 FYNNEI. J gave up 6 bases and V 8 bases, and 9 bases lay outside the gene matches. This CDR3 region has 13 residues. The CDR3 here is CASRGTRGGEQYF. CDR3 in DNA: TGTGCCAGCCGTGGGACTAGAGGCGGCGAGCAGTACTTC.

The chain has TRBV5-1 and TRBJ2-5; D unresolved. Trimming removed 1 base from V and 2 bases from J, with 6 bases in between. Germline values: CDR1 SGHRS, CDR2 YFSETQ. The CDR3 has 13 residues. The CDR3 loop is CASSLLGQETQYF. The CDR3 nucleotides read TGCGCCAGCAGCTTGCTGGGTCAAGAGACCCAGTACTTC.

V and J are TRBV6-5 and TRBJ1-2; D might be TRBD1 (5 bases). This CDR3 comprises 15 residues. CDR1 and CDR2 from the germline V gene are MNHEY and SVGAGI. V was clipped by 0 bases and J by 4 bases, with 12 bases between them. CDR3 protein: CASSYSGDAIYGYTF. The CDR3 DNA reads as TGTGCCAGCAGTTACTCGGGGGACGCGATCTATGGCTACACCTTC.